This TCR beta chain is drawn from a study of blood T cell repertoires in COVID-19. The overall study: Sources were T cells, B-cell-depleted T cells, or PBMCs; the material itself was cDNA or gDNA.

Under the authors' procedure: Reference gene primer amplification gave estimated nucleated cell counts. Profiled with immunoSEQ multiplex PCR; TCRdb holds only in-frame clones, not every one. The V and J calls and the clone size are those of that table, but D and trimming were determined from the DNA. The sample includes hundreds of thousands of clones, 70% to 90% of them seen just once. This TCR came from a man younger than 35 with COVID-19, enrolled during active disease. Sequencing was carried out using peripheral blood.

CDR3 loop: CASSGGHSGSGANVLTF. The CDR3 nucleotides read TGCGCCAGCAGCGGGGGACACAGTGGCTCTGGGGCCAACGTCCTGACTTTC. The chain recombines TRBV5-1 with TRBJ2-6; TRBD1 might be the D (6 bases). With 4 bases removed from V and 0 bases from J, the gap between germline ends came to 14 bases. Germline V gene data show CDR1 as SGHRS and CDR2 as YFSETQ. The length of the CDR3 is 17 residues.